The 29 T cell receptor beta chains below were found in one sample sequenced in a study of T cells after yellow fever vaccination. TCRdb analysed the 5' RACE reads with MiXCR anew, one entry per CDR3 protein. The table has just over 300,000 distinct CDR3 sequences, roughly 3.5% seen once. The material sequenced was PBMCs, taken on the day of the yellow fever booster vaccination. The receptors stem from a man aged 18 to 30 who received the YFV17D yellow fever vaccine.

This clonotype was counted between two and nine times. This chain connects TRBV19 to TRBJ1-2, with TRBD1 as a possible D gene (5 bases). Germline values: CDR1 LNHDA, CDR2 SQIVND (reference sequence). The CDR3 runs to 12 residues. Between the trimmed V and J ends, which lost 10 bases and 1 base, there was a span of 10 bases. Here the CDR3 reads CATEGLNYGYTF. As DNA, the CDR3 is TGTGCCACTGAGGGGCTTAACTATGGCTACACCTTC.

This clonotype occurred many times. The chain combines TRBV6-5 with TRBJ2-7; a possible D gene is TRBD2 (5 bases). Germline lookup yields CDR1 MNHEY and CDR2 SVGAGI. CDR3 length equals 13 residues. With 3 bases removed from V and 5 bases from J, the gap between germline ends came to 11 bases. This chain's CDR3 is CASSYTPRDEQYF. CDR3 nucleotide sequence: TGTGCCAGCAGTTATACCCCGCGGGACGAGCAGTACTTC.

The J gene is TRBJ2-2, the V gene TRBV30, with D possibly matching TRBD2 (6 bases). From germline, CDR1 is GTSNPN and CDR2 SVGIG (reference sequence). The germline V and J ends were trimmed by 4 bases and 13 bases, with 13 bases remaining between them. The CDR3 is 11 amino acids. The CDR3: CAWTPGGGLFF. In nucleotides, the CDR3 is TGTGCCTGGACCCCCGGGGGAGGGCTGTTTTTT.

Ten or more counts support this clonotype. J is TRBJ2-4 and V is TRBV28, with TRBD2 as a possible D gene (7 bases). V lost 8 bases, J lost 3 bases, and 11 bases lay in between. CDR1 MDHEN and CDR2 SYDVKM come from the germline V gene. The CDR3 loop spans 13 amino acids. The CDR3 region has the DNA TGTGCCAGCGAGGGGGAGGGCAAAAACATTCAGTACTTC. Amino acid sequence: CASEGEGKNIQYF.

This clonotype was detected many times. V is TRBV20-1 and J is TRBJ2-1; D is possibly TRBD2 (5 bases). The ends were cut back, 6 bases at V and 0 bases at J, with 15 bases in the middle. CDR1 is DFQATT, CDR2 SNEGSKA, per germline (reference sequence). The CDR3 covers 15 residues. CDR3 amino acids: CSAVLGGYSYNEQFF. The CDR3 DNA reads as TGCAGTGCGGTATTAGGCGGGTACTCCTACAATGAGCAGTTCTTC.

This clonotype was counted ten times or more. This chain's CDR3 is CASSHPAQGPSYEQYF. The CDR3, as DNA: TGCGCCAGCAGTCACCCAGCACAGGGTCCTTCCTACGAGCAGTACTTC. The chain uses TRBV23-1 and TRBJ2-7, with a weak D call TRBD1 (6 bases). TRBV23-1 is an ORF; its function is uncertain. With 3 bases removed from V and 1 base from J, the gap between germline ends came to 16 bases. The CDR3 length is 16 residues.

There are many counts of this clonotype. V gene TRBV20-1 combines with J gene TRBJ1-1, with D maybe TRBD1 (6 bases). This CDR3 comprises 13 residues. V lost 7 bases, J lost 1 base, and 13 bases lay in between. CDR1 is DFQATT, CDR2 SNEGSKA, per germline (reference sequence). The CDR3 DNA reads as TGCAGTGGGCGTGTGGGACAGAACACTGAAGCTTTCTTT. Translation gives CSGRVGQNTEAFF.

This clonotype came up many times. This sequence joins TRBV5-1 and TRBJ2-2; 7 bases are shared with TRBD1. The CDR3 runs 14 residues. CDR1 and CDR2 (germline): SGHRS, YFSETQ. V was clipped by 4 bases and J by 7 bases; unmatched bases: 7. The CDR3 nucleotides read TGCGCCAGCAGCACCGACAGGGAGCACGGGGAGCTGTTTTTT. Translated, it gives CASSTDREHGELFF.

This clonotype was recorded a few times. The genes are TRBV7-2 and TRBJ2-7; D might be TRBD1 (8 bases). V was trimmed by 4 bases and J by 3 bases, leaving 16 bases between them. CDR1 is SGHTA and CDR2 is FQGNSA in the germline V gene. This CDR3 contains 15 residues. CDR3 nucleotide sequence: TGTGCCAGCAGCTCACAGGGGGGGGAAAACTACGAGCAGTACTTC. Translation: CASSSQGGENYEQYF.

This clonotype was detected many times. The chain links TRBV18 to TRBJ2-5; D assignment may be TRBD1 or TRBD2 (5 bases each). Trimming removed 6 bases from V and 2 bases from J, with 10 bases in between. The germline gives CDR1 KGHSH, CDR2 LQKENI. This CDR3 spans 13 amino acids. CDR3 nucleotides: TGTGCCAGCTCTGGGACGGAGCAAGAGACCCAGTACTTC. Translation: CASSGTEQETQYF. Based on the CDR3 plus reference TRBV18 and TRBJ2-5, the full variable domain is NAGVMQNPRHLVRRRGQEARLRCSPMKGHSHVYWYRQLPEEGLKFMVYLQKENIIDESGMPKERFSAEFPKEGPSILRIQQVVRGDSAAYFCASSGTEQETQYFGPGTRLLVL.

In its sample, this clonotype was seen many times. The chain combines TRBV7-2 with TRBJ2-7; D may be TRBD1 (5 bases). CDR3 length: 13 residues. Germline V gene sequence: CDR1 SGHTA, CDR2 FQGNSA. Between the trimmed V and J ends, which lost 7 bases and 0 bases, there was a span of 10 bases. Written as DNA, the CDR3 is TGTGCCAGCAAGGACACGAGCTCCTACGAGCAGTACTTC. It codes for CASKDTSSYEQYF.

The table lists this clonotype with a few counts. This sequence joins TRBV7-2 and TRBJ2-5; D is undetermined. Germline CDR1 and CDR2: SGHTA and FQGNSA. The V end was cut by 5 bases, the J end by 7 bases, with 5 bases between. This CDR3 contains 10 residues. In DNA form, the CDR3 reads TGTGCCAGCAGCCCCGGGACCCAGTACTTC. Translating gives CASSPGTQYF.

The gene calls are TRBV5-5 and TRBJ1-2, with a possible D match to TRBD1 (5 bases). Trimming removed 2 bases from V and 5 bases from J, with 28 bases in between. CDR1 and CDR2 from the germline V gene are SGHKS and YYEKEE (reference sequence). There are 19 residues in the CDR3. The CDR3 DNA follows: TGTGCCAGCAGCTTTTCTCTGGGGGGAAACCTACGTCTTGGGTATGGCTACACCTTC. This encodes CASSFSLGGNLRLGYGYTF.

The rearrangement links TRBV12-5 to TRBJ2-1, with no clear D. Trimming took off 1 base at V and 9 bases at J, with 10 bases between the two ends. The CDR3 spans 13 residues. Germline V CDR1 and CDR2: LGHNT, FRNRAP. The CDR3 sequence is CASGLEGRSEQFF. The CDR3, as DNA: TGTGCTAGTGGTTTGGAAGGTAGGAGTGAGCAGTTCTTC.

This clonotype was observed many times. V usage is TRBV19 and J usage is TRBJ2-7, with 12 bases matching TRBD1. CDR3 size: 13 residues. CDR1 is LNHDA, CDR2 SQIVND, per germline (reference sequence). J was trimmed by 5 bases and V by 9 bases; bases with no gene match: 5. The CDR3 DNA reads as TGTGCCAGCTCCGGGACAGGGGGCGACGAGCAGTACTTC. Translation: CASSGTGGDEQYF.

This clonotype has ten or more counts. As DNA, the CDR3 is TGTGCCAGCAGTTTAGTTGGAGCCAAAAACATTCAGTACTTC. As protein: CASSLVGAKNIQYF. V usage is TRBV12-3 or TRBV12-4 and J usage is TRBJ2-4; D gene uncertain. CDR3 length: 14 amino acids. V lost 1 base and J 0 bases, leaving 4 bases between the germline ends.

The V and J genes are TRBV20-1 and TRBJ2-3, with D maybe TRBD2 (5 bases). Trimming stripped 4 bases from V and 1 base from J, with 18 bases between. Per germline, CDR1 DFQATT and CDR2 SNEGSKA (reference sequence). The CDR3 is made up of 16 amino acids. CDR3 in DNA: TGCAGTGCTAATTTGGCTAGCTCTGGTGGCACAGATACGCAGTATTTT. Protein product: CSANLASSGGTDTQYF.

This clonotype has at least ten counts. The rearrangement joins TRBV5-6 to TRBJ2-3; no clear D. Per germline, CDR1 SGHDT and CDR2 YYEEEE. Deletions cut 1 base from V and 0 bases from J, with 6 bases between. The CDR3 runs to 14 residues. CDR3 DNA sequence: TGTGCCAGCAGCTTGCGGATTAGCACAGATACGCAGTATTTT. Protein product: CASSLRISTDTQYF.

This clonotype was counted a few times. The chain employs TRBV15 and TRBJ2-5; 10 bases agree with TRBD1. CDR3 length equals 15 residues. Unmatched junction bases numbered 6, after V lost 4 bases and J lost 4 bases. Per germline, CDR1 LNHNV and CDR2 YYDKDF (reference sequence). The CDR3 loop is CATSKGQGTTETQYF. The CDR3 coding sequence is TGTGCCACCAGCAAGGGACAGGGGACGACAGAGACCCAGTACTTC.

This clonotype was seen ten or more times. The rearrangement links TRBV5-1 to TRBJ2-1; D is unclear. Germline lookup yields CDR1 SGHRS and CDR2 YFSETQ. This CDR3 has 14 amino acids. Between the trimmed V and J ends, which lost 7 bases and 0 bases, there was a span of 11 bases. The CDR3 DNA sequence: TGCGCCAGCCAGGCCCTGAGCTCCTACAATGAGCAGTTCTTC. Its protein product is CASQALSSYNEQFF.

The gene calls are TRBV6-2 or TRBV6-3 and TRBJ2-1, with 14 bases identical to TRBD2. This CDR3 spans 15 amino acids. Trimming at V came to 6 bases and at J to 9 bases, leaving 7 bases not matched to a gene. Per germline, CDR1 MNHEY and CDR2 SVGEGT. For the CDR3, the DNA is TGTGCCAGCAGGGGACTAGCGGGGGATTCGCGTGAGCAGTTCTTC. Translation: CASRGLAGDSREQFF.

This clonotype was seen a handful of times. The CDR3 region is CASSLAAGLSDTQYF. The DNA for the CDR3 is TGTGCCAGCAGTTTAGCGGCGGGCCTCTCCGATACGCAGTATTTT. This sequence joins TRBV12-3 or TRBV12-4 and TRBJ2-3; weak D call: TRBD2 (5 bases). Trimming removed 0 bases at V and 6 bases at J, with 13 bases between. This CDR3 contains 15 residues.

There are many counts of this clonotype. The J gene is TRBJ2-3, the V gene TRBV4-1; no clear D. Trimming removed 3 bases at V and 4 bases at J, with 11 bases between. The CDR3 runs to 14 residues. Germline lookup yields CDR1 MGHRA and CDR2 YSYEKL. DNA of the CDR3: TGCGCCAGCAGCCATAATCGCCGATCAGATACGCAGTATTTT. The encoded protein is CASSHNRRSDTQYF.

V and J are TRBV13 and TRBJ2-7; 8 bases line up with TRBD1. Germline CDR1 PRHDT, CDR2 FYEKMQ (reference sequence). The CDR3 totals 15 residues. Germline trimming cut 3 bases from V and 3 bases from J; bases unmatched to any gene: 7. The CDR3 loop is CASSLASGQDYEQYF. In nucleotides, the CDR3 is TGTGCCAGCAGCTTGGCTTCGGGACAGGACTACGAGCAGTACTTC.

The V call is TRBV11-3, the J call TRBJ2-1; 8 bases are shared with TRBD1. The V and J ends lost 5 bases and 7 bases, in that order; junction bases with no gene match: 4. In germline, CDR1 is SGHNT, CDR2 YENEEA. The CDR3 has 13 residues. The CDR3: CASSTGGRNEQFF. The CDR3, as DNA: TGTGCCAGCAGCACAGGGGGTAGGAATGAGCAGTTCTTC.

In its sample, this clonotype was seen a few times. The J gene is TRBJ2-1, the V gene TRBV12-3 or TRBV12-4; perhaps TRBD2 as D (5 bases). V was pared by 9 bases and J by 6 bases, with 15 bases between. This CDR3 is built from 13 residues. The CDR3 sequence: CASQRGPSNEQFF. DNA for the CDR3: TGTGCCAGTCAAAGAGGGCCTTCCAATGAGCAGTTCTTC.

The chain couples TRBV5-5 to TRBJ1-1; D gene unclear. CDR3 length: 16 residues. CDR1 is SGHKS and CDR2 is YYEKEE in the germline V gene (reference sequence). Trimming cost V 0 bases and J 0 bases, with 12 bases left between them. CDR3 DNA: TGTGCCAGCAGCTTGGGTGTTGGCCTCATGAACACTGAAGCTTTCTTT. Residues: CASSLGVGLMNTEAFF.

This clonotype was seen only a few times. The CDR3 nucleotides read TGTGCCAGCAGTTACTCCAGGGCCGGTTACAATGAGCAGTTCTTC. It is translated as CASSYSRAGYNEQFF. This rearrangement joins TRBV6-2 or TRBV6-3 to TRBJ2-1; maybe TRBD1 (5 bases). The CDR3 is 15 amino acids. Trimming took 0 bases from V and 4 from J, leaving 10 bases between them. Germline CDR1 and CDR2: MNHEY and SVGEGT.

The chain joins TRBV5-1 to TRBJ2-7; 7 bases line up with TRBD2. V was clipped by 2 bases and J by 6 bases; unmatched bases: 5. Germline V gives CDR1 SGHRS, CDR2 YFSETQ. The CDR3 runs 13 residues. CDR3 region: CASSFAGDGEQYF. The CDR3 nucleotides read TGCGCCAGCAGCTTTGCGGGGGACGGCGAGCAGTACTTC. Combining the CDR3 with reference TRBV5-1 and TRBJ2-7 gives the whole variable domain KAGVTQTPRYLIKTRGQQVTLSCSPISGHRSVSWYQQTPGQGLQFLFEYFSETQRNKGNFPGRFSGRQFSNSRSEMNVSTLELGDSALYLCASSFAGDGEQYFGPGTRLTVT.